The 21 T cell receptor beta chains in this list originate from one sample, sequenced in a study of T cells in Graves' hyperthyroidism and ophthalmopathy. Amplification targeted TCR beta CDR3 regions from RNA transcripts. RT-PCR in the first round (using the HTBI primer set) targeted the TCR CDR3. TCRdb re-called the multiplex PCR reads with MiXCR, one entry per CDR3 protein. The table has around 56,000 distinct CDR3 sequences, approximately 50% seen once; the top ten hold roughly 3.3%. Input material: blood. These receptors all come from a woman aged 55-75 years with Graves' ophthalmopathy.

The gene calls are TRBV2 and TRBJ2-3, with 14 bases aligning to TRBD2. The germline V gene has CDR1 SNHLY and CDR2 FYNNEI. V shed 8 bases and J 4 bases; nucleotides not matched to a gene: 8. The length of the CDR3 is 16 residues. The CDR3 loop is CASLGLAGVDPDTQYF. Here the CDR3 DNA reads TGTGCCAGCCTGGGACTAGCGGGAGTGGATCCAGATACGCAGTATTTT.

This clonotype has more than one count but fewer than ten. CDR3 protein: CATGGWETQYF. Here the CDR3 DNA reads TGTGCCACAGGGGGCTGGGAGACCCAGTACTTC. The gene calls are TRBV24-1 and TRBJ2-5, with 7 bases lining up with TRBD1. V shed 10 bases, J shed 5 bases, and the junction held 3 bases outside the gene matches. Germline V gene sequence: CDR1 KGHDR, CDR2 SFDVKD. The CDR3 runs 11 residues.

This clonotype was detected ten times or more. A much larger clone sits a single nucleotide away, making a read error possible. As DNA, the CDR3 is TGTGCCAGCAGCCTCTCGCAGGGGATAGACTTTGAGCAGTACTTC. This codes for CASSLSQGIDFEQYF. The V gene is TRBV7-9, the J gene TRBJ2-7, with a tentative D call TRBD1 (6 bases). Trimming cost V 5 bases and J 7 bases, with 21 bases left between them. Germline V gives CDR1 SEHNR, CDR2 FQNEAQ (reference sequence). The CDR3 totals 15 residues.

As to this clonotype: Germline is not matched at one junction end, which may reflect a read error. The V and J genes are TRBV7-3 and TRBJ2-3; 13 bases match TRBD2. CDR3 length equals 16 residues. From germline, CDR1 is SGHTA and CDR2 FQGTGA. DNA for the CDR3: TGTGCCAGCAGACAAGGACTAGCGGGAGTAACAGGTACGCAGTATTTC. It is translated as CASRQGLAGVTGTQYF.

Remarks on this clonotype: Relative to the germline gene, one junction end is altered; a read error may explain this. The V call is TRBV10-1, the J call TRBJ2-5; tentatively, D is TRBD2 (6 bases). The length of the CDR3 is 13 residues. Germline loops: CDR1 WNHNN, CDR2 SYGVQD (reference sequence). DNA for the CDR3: TGCGCCAGCAGCGAAGACAGCCGGGAGACCCGGTATTTC. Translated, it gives CASSEDSRETRYF.

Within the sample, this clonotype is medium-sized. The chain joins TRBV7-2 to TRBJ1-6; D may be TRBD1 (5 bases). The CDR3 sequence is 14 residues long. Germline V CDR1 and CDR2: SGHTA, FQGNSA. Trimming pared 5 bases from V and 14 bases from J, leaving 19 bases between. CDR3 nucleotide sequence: TGTGCCAGCAGCGGGACCGCCGGGAATTCGGCCCTCCACTTT. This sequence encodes CASSGTAGNSALHF.

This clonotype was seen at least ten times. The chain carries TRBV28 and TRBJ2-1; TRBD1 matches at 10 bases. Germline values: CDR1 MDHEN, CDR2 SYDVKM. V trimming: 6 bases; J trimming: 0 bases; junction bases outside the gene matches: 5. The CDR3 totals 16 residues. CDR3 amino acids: CASRVGQGISYNEQFF. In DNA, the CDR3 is TGTGCCAGCAGGGTGGGACAGGGGATCTCCTACAATGAGCAGTTCTTC.

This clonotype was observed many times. As DNA, the CDR3 is TGTGCCAGCAGCCCCCCGGGGGGGCCAGCTTTCTTT. Translating it yields CASSPPGGPAFF. The chain joins TRBV28 to TRBJ1-1; D might be TRBD1 (6 bases). Germline CDR1 is MDHEN and CDR2 is SYDVKM. The CDR3 has 12 residues. Trimming took 6 bases from V and 10 from J, leaving 15 bases between them.

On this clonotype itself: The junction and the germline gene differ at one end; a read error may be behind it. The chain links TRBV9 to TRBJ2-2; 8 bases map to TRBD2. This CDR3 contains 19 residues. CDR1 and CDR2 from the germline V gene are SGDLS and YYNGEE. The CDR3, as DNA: TGTGCCAGCAGCACCCATAGCGAAGTAGCGGGGAGTGGCACCGGGGAGCTGTTCTTT. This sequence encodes CASSTHSEVAGSGTGELFF.

CDR3 coding DNA: TGCAGTGCTAGGGGGGACAGCAAAGAGACCCAGTACTTC. It codes for CSARGDSKETQYF. The J gene is TRBJ2-5, the V gene TRBV20-1, with 7 bases fitting TRBD1. V dropped 3 bases and J dropped 3; count of bases not matched to a gene: 4. Germline assignment: CDR1 DFQATT and CDR2 SNEGSKA (reference sequence). This CDR3 spans 13 amino acids.

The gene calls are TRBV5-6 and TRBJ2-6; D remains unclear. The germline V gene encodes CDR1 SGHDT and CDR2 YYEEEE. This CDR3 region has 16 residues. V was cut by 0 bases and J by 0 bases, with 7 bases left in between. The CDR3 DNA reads TGTGCCAGCAGCTTGGAAGGCGGCTCTGGGGCCAACGTCCTGACTTTC. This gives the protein CASSLEGGSGANVLTF.

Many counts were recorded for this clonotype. The CDR3 sequence: CASSFADGFHQPQHF. The CDR3 bases are TGTGCCAGCAGTTTCGCCGACGGGTTCCATCAGCCCCAGCATTTT. The V call is TRBV12-3 or TRBV12-4, the J call TRBJ1-5; D unresolved. CDR3 length: 15 amino acids. The germline V and J ends were trimmed by 3 bases and 5 bases, with 14 bases remaining between them.

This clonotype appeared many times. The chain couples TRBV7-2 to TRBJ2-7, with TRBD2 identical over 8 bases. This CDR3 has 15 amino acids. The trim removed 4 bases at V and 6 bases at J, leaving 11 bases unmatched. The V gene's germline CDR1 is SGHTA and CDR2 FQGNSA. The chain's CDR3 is CASSSWSGGPGEQYF. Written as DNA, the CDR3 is TGTGCCAGCAGCTCCTGGAGCGGGGGTCCGGGCGAGCAGTACTTC.

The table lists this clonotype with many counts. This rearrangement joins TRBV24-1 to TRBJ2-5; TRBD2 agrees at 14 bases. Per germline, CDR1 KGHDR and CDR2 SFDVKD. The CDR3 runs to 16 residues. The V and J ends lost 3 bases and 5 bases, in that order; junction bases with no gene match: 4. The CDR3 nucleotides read TGTGCCACCAGTGATCCCGGGACTAGCGGGAGTGAGACCCAGTACTTC. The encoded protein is CATSDPGTSGSETQYF.

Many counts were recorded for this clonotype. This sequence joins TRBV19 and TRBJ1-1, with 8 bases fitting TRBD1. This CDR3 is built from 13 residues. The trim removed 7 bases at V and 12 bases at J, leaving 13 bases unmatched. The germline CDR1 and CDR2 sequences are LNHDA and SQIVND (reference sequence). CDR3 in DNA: TGTGCCAGTACCGACTCCGGGACAGGCGTGTCTTTCTTT. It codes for CASTDSGTGVSFF. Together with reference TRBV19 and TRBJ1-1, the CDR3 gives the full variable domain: DGGITQSPKYLFRKEGQNVTLSCEQNLNHDAMYWYRQDPGQGLRLIYYSQIVNDFQKGDIAEGYSVSREKKESFPLTVTSAQKNPTAFYLCASTDSGTGVSFFGQGTRLTVV.

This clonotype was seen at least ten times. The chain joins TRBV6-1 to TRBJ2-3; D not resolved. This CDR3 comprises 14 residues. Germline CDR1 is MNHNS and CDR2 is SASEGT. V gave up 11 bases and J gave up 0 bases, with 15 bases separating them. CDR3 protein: CACSKGLSTDTQYF. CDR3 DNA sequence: TGTGCCTGTTCGAAAGGGCTGAGCACAGATACGCAGTATTTT.

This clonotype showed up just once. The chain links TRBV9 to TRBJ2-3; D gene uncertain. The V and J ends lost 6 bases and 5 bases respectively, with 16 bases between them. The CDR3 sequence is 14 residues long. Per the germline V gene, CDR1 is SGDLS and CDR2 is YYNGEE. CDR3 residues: CASNGRYPVDTQYF. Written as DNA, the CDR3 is TGTGCCAGCAACGGCAGATACCCTGTAGATACGCAGTATTTT.

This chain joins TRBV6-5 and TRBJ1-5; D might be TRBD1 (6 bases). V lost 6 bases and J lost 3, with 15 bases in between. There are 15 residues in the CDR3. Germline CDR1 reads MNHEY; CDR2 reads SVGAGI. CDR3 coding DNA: TGTGCCAGCAGCCAAGTGACAGGCAACAATCAGCCCCAGCATTTT. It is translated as CASSQVTGNNQPQHF.

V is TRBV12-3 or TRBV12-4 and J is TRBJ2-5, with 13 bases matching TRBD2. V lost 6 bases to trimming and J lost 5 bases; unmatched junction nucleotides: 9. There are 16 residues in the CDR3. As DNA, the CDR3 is TGTGCCAGCAGACTAACTAGCGGGGGGGCCGTGGAGACCCAGTACTTC. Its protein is CASRLTSGGAVETQYF.

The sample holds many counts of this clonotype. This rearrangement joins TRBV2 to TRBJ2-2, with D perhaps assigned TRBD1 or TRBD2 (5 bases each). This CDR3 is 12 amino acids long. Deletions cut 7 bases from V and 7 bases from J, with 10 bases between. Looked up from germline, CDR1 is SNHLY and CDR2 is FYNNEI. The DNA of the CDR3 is TGTGCCAGCACCCAGAGGGGCGGGGAGCTGTTTTTT. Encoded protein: CASTQRGGELFF.

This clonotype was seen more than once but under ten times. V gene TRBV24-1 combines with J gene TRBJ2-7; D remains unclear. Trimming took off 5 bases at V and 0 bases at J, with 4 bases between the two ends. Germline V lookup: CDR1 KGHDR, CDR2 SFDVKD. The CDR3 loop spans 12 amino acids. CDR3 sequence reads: CATSGGSYEQYF. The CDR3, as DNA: TGTGCCACCAGTGGGGGCTCCTACGAGCAGTACTTC.